The 24 T cell receptor beta chains given below trace back to one sample, sequenced in a study of shared clonotypes between healthy human individuals. Profiling relied on immunoSEQ multiplex PCR, and the TCRdb table lists in-frame clones only, not all of them. The sample has over 2 million clones, about nine tenths seen once; the top ten hold 0.3% to 0.45%. The source material was naive CD4+ T cells from PBMCs. Subset specified: CD45RA+ positively selected. Source of these receptors: a man aged 18 to 29 in good health. Some clones in this sample may be carry-over from other donors' samples.

This rearrangement joins TRBV11-3 to TRBJ2-3; weak D call: TRBD2 (6 bases). Trimming removed 2 bases at V and 2 bases at J, with 11 bases between. Germline values: CDR1 SGHNT, CDR2 YENEEA. The CDR3 is 15 residues long. In DNA form, the CDR3 reads TGTGCCAGCAGCTTATTCGCGGGGAACACAGATACGCAGTATTTT. Protein product: CASSLFAGNTDTQYF. Supplemented by reference TRBV11-3 and TRBJ2-3, the full variable domain reads EAGVVQSPRYKIIEKKQPVAFWCNPISGHNTLYWYLQNLGQGPELLIRYENEEAVDDSQLPKDRFSAERLKGVDSTLKIQPAELGDSAVYLCASSLFAGNTDTQYFGPGTRLTVL.

Notes on this clone: The identical CDR3 is also encoded by other nucleotide sequences in the sample. The chain uses TRBV28 and TRBJ1-5, with 9 positions matching TRBD1. The germline V gene has CDR1 MDHEN and CDR2 SYDVKM. CDR3 length: 16 residues. Trimming at V came to 3 bases and at J to 5 bases, leaving 8 bases not matched to a gene. CDR3: CASSLLGQGKDQPQHF. As DNA, the CDR3 is TGTGCCAGCAGTTTGTTGGGACAGGGCAAGGATCAGCCCCAGCATTTT. Variable domain in full (rest from reference TRBV28 and TRBJ1-5): DVKVTQSSRYLVKRTGEKVFLECVQDMDHENMFWYRQDPGLGLRLIYFSYDVKMKEKGDIPEGYSVSREKKERFSLILESASTNQTSMYLCASSLLGQGKDQPQHFGDGTRLSIL.

The rearrangement links TRBV14 to TRBJ2-7; unclear D gene. The CDR3 has 21 residues. Germline assignment: CDR1 SGHDN and CDR2 FVKESK. V was trimmed by 1 base and J by 4 bases, leaving 32 bases between them. The chain's CDR3 is CASSQGPRPVGQVSTRYEQYF. The CDR3 bases are TGTGCCAGCAGCCAAGGTCCCCGGCCGGTTGGGCAGGTATCGACACGGTACGAGCAGTACTTC.

The genes are TRBV7-9 and TRBJ2-1, with TRBD1 as a possible D gene (6 bases). CDR3 length equals 11 residues. In germline, CDR1 is SEHNR, CDR2 FQNEAQ (reference sequence). The ends were cut back, 8 bases at V and 7 bases at J, with 9 bases in the middle. The CDR3 nucleotides read TGTGCCAGCGTCCAGGGGAATGAGCAGTTCTTC. This sequence encodes CASVQGNEQFF.

The V gene is TRBV7-8, the J gene TRBJ2-5; 7 nucleotides match TRBD1. Trimming removed 1 base from V and 2 bases from J; junction bases left unmatched: 4. CDR3 length equals 15 residues. The germline gives CDR1 SGHVS, CDR2 FQNEAQ. CDR3 amino acids: CASSLVPRGQETQYF. The CDR3 coding sequence is TGTGCCAGCAGCTTAGTGCCCAGGGGGCAAGAGACCCAGTACTTC.

This chain uses TRBV5-6 with TRBJ2-1; 12 bases agree with TRBD2. The CDR3 sequence is 14 residues long. The germline gives CDR1 SGHDT, CDR2 YYEEEE. The junction had 3 bases not matched to a gene; V was cut back by 4 bases and J by 7 bases. CDR3 in amino acids: CASSGLAGPNEQFF. CDR3 bases: TGTGCCAGCAGCGGACTAGCGGGGCCGAATGAGCAGTTCTTC.

The V and J genes are TRBV19 and TRBJ2-1; D not resolved. The CDR3 is 13 amino acids. Looked up from germline, CDR1 is LNHDA and CDR2 is SQIVND (reference sequence). The V gene lost 3 bases and the J gene lost 8 bases, with 11 bases spanning the gap. CDR3 protein: CASSMVADDEQFF. The DNA of the CDR3 is TGTGCCAGTAGTATGGTAGCTGACGATGAGCAGTTCTTC.

This sequence joins TRBV6-6 and TRBJ2-4; 12 positions agree with TRBD2. This CDR3 region has 15 residues. Germline V CDR1 and CDR2: MNHNY, SVGAGI (reference sequence). Trimming at V came to 4 bases and at J to 8 bases, leaving 6 bases not matched to a gene. CDR3 bases: TGTGCCAGCAGTTCCGGACTAGCGGGAAGTTACATTCAGTACTTC. This gives the protein CASSSGLAGSYIQYF.

This sequence joins TRBV30 and TRBJ1-1; TRBD1 is a possible D gene (6 bases). CDR1 GTSNPN and CDR2 SVGIG come from the germline V gene (reference sequence). V lost 2 bases, J lost 10 bases, and 20 bases lay in between. The CDR3 has 14 amino acids. The CDR3 loop reads CAWSTRGAYSRAFF. CDR3 bases: TGTGCCTGGAGTACACGGGGGGCTTACTCCAGAGCTTTCTTT. The entire variable domain, with the rest obtained from reference TRBV30 and TRBJ1-1, is as follows: SQTIHQWPATLVQPVGSPLSLECTVEGTSNPNLYWYRQAAGRGLQLLFYSVGIGQISSEVPQNLSASRPQDRQFILSSKKLLLSDSGFYLCAWSTRGAYSRAFFGQGTRLTVV.

The chain employs TRBV6-5 and TRBJ1-2; maybe TRBD1 (6 bases). CDR1 and CDR2 from the germline V gene are MNHEY and SVGAGI. The V end lost 0 bases, the J end lost 14 bases, and 13 bases lay between the germline ends. CDR3 size: 12 residues. This chain's CDR3 is CASSYSRGALTF. CDR3 DNA: TGTGCCAGCAGTTACTCCCGGGGGGCACTTACCTTC.

This clone was picked up one time. The sample has other DNA sequences that encode this CDR3 too. The chain has TRBV5-1 and TRBJ2-7, with unresolved D. This CDR3 is 14 amino acids long. With 4 bases removed from V and 0 bases from J, the gap between germline ends came to 11 bases. Germline-derived CDR1 and CDR2 are SGHRS and YFSETQ. CDR3 in DNA: TGCGCCAGCAGCCTCCAGGAGAGCTCCTACGAGCAGTACTTC. Its translation: CASSLQESSYEQYF.

This chain connects TRBV27 to TRBJ1-1; the D gene is possibly TRBD1 (5 bases). This CDR3 comprises 15 residues. V was shortened by 7 bases and J by 4 bases, with 19 bases between the two germline ends. Germline values: CDR1 MNHEY, CDR2 SMNVEV (reference sequence). The CDR3 DNA reads as TGTGCCAGCAACAGTTGGTTGGGGCGCGGCACTGAAGCTTTCTTT. This codes for CASNSWLGRGTEAFF.

This chain joins TRBV7-2 and TRBJ1-6, with TRBD1 matching 7 bases. Looked up from germline, CDR1 is SGHTA and CDR2 is FQGNSA. This CDR3 region has 14 residues. With 1 base clipped from V and 9 bases from J, the junction kept 3 bases outside the gene matches. CDR3 DNA: TGTGCCAGCAGCTTAGACAGGGGCACTTCACCCCTCCACTTT. This translates into CASSLDRGTSPLHF. Based on the CDR3 plus reference TRBV7-2 and TRBJ1-6, the full variable domain is GAGVSQSPSNKVTEKGKDVELRCDPISGHTALYWYRQSLGQGLEFLIYFQGNSAPDKSGLPSDRFSAERTGGSVSTLTIQRTQQEDSAVYLCASSLDRGTSPLHFGNGTRLTVT.

Here the CDR3 DNA reads TGTGCCAGCAGCCATAGACAGGGTCCAAGCAATCAGCCCCAGCATTTT. Translated, it gives CASSHRQGPSNQPQHF. This sequence joins TRBV7-6 and TRBJ1-5, with 7 positions matching TRBD1. Germline CDR1 reads SGHVS; CDR2 reads FNYEAQ. V was pared by 5 bases and J by 1 base, with 8 bases of the junction left unmatched. The CDR3 is 16 residues long.

The rearrangement joins TRBV2 to TRBJ2-2; D ambiguous. V was trimmed by 8 bases and J by 3 bases, leaving 7 bases between them. Germline CDR1 is SNHLY and CDR2 is FYNNEI. The CDR3 runs to 12 residues. The CDR3 here is CASRTYTGELFF. The CDR3 coding sequence is TGTGCCAGCCGAACTTACACCGGGGAGCTGTTTTTT.

This rearrangement joins TRBV6-6 to TRBJ2-7; 10 bases fit TRBD2. The CDR3 runs to 13 residues. Germline V gene sequence: CDR1 MNHNY, CDR2 SVGAGI (reference sequence). V gave up 7 bases and J gave up 3 bases; unmatched junction bases: 3. CDR3 DNA sequence: TGTGCCAGCACCCGACTAGCGGGCTACGAGCAGTACTTC. Amino acid sequence: CASTRLAGYEQYF.

This chain links TRBV11-1 with TRBJ2-3; 10 bases agree with TRBD2. The junction had 4 bases not matched to a gene; V was cut back by 5 bases and J by 2 bases. This CDR3 has 15 amino acids. Germline CDR1 and CDR2: SGHAT and FQDESV (reference sequence). The CDR3: CASSPGTSVTDTQYF. CDR3 DNA: TGTGCCAGCAGCCCTGGGACTAGCGTCACAGATACGCAGTATTTT.

The chain employs TRBV2 and TRBJ1-2, with D tentatively TRBD1 (6 bases). In germline, CDR1 is SNHLY, CDR2 FYNNEI. V was shortened by 3 bases and J by 5 bases, with 10 bases between the two germline ends. The CDR3 runs to 13 residues. CDR3 sequence reads: CASSEGTHYGYTF. The CDR3 DNA sequence: TGTGCCAGCAGTGAGGGGACACATTATGGCTACACCTTC.

This sequence joins TRBV28 and TRBJ1-4; a possible D gene is TRBD1 (6 bases). Germline values: CDR1 MDHEN, CDR2 SYDVKM. The germline V and J ends were trimmed by 2 bases and 2 bases, with 12 bases remaining between them. This CDR3 is built from 16 residues. The CDR3 sequence is CASSLGGARTNEKLFF. In DNA, the CDR3 is TGTGCCAGCAGTTTAGGGGGGGCGCGGACTAATGAAAAACTGTTTTTT.

CDR3 amino acids: CASSRTASGRGDEQFF. CDR3 DNA sequence: TGTGCCAGCAGCCGTACCGCTAGCGGGAGGGGGGATGAGCAGTTCTTC. This sequence joins TRBV7-8 and TRBJ2-1; TRBD2 aligns across 12 bases. The CDR3 has 16 amino acids. V shed 5 bases, J shed 8 bases, and the junction held 10 bases outside the gene matches. Germline CDR1 and CDR2: SGHVS and FQNEAQ. Full variable domain (remainder filled in from reference TRBV7-8 and TRBJ2-1): GAGVSQSPRYKVAKRGQDVALRCDPISGHVSLFWYQQALGQGPEFLTYFQNEAQLDKSGLPSDRFFAERPEGSVSTLKIQRTQQEDSAVYLCASSRTASGRGDEQFFGPGTRLTVL.

V and J are TRBV6-6 and TRBJ1-1; maybe TRBD1 (6 bases). From germline, CDR1 is MNHNY and CDR2 SVGAGI (reference sequence). The germline V and J ends were trimmed by 5 bases and 4 bases, with 14 bases remaining between them. The CDR3 is 14 residues long. Written as DNA, the CDR3 is TGTGCCAGCAGTCATGGAACAGGGCCCACTGAAGCTTTCTTT. It yields the protein CASSHGTGPTEAFF.

The rearrangement uses TRBV28 and TRBJ1-5; D is unresolved. Germline V gene sequence: CDR1 MDHEN, CDR2 SYDVKM. Trimming took 1 base from V and 9 from J, leaving 13 bases between them. The CDR3 loop spans 14 amino acids. CDR3: CASSLLDFDPPQHF. DNA for the CDR3: TGTGCCAGCAGTTTATTGGACTTTGATCCGCCCCAGCATTTT.

The chain combines TRBV11-2 with TRBJ1-4; D may be TRBD1 (5 bases). The CDR3 runs to 16 residues. The V gene lost 3 bases and the J gene lost 0 bases, with 11 bases spanning the gap. The germline V gene has CDR1 SGHAT and CDR2 FQNNGV. The CDR3 is CASSFRQPATNEKLFF. The DNA for the CDR3 is TGTGCCAGCAGCTTTCGACAGCCGGCAACTAATGAAAAACTGTTTTTT.

V is TRBV27 and J is TRBJ2-7; D is unresolved. This CDR3 region has 11 residues. Per germline, CDR1 MNHEY and CDR2 SMNVEV (reference sequence). Trimming took off 6 bases at V and 7 bases at J, with 10 bases between the two ends. The CDR3 DNA sequence: TGTGCCAGCAGCTCCTCTGAGGAGCAGTACTTC. This sequence encodes CASSSSEEQYF.